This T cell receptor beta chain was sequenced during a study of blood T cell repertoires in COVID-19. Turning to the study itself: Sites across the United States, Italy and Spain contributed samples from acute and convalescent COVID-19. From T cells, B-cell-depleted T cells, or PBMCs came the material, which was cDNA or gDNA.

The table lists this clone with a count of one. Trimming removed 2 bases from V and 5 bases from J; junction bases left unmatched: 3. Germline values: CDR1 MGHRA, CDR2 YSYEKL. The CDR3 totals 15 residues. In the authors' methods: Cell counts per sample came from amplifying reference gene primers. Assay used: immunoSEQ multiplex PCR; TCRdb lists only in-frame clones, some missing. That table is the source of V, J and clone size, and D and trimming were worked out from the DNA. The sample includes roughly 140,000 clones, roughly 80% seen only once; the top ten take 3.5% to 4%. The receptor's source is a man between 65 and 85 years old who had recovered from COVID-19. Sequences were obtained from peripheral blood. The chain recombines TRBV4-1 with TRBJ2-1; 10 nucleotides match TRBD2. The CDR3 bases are TGCGCCAGCAGCCAACTAGCGGGAGCGAACAATGAGCAGTTCTTC. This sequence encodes CASSQLAGANNEQFF.